The TCR beta chain under discussion was sequenced for a study of shared clonotypes between healthy human individuals. Here immunoSEQ multiplex PCR was the method, and the copy in TCRdb shows in-frame clones only, minus some. Of 600,000 or so clones listed, about 98% are singletons. The CDR3 is made up of 15 amino acids. Germline assignment: CDR1 ENHRY and CDR2 SYGVKD. V was pared by 7 bases and J by 4 bases, with 6 bases of the junction left unmatched. Terminally differentiated effector memory CD45RA+ cells were left out of the naive CD8 fraction, which was CD45RO-negative and positively selected for CCR7.

Sequencing was carried out using naive CD8+ T cells sorted from blood. The chain is built from TRBV10-3 and TRBJ2-1; 11 bases match TRBD2. This TCR was sampled from a young man in good health. This chain's CDR3 is CAITATSGVYNEQFF. Here the CDR3 DNA reads TGTGCCATCACTGCGACTAGCGGGGTTTACAATGAGCAGTTCTTC.